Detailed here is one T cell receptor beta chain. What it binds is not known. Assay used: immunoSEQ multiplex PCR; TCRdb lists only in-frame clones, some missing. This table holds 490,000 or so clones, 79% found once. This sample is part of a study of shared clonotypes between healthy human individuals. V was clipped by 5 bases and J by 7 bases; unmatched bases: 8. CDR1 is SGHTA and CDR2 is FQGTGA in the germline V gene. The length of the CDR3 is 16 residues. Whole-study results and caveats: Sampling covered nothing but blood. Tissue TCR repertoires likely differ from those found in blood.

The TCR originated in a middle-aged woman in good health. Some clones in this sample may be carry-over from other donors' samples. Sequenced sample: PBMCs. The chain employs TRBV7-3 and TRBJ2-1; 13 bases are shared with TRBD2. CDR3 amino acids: CASSPTGTSGTNEQFF. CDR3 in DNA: TGTGCCAGCAGCCCCACCGGGACTAGCGGGACGAATGAGCAGTTCTTC. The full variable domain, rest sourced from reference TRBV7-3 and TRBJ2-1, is GAGVSQTPSNKVTEKGKYVELRCDPISGHTALYWYRQSLGQGPEFLIYFQGTGAADDSGLPNDRFFAVRPEGSVSTLKIQRTERGDSAVYLCASSPTGTSGTNEQFFGPGTRLTVL.